The 26 T cell receptor beta chains below all came from one sample that was sequenced in a study of T cells in Graves' hyperthyroidism and ophthalmopathy (dated by TCRdb to the late 2010s). Libraries were built with multiplex PCR. Sequencing took place on an Illumina HiSeq 2000. Amplification of TCR beta CDR3 regions was carried out from RNA transcripts. For the first round of RT-PCR on the TCR CDR3, the HTBI primer set was used together with the Qiagen OneStep RT-PCR kit. Using fastp trimming at Q25 and MiXCR clonotype assembly, TCRdb reanalyzed the public sequencing data and kept in-frame beta chains. Each CDR3 protein appears once, grouped with its most common genes and DNA. Across this sample there are about 520,000 distinct CDR3 sequences, with roughly a quarter seen only once. The ten largest clones take up around 10% of the sample. The specimen sequenced was blood. These receptor sequences come from a woman aged 25 to 39 with Graves' ophthalmopathy.

This clonotype was detected ten times or more. The chain is built from TRBV30 and TRBJ2-6; D is unclear. Trimming left V 5 bases short and J 3 bases short, with 8 bases between. Germline V gene sequence: CDR1 GTSNPN, CDR2 SVGIG (reference sequence). There are 13 residues in the CDR3. The CDR3 bases are TGTGCCTGGGCACTATATGGGGCCAACGTCCTGACTTTC. It is translated as CAWALYGANVLTF.

This clonotype was seen a handful of times. The rearrangement uses TRBV11-2 and TRBJ1-5; D call uncertain. The V end lost 0 bases, the J end lost 9 bases, and 12 bases lay between the germline ends. Germline V lookup: CDR1 SGHAT, CDR2 FQNNGV. There are 14 residues in the CDR3. CDR3 in amino acids: CASSLDGWESPQHF. CDR3 DNA sequence: TGTGCCAGCAGCTTAGATGGATGGGAGTCGCCCCAGCATTTT.

The sample holds many counts of this clonotype. The rearrangement joins TRBV19 to TRBJ2-5; D unresolved. Trimming shortened V by 4 bases and J by 1 base, and 7 bases separated the two germline ends. Germline-derived CDR1 and CDR2 are LNHDA and SQIVND (reference sequence). This CDR3 is 13 amino acids long. CDR3 sequence (DNA): TGTGCCAGTAGTAACCGACCCCAAGAGACCCAGTACTTC. Translation gives CASSNRPQETQYF. Full variable domain (outside the CDR3, taken from reference TRBV19 and TRBJ2-5): DGGITQSPKYLFRKEGQNVTLSCEQNLNHDAMYWYRQDPGQGLRLIYYSQIVNDFQKGDIAEGYSVSREKKESFPLTVTSAQKNPTAFYLCASSNRPQETQYFGPGTRLLVL.

The chain couples TRBV5-1 to TRBJ2-2, with D possibly matching TRBD2 (7 bases). Trimming cost V 7 bases and J 0 bases, with 22 bases left between them. The CDR3 covers 18 residues. Germline CDR1 and CDR2: SGHRS and YFSETQ. CDR3 in DNA: TGCGCCAGCGGCCCAGCGGGACAAACCTTCGCGAACACCGGGGAGCTGTTTTTT. This encodes CASGPAGQTFANTGELFF.

This clonotype showed up many times. The chain couples TRBV15 to TRBJ1-1, with a possible D match to TRBD1 (5 bases). The CDR3 is 15 residues long. V lost 0 bases and J lost 2, with 10 bases in between. Germline CDR1 LNHNV, CDR2 YYDKDF (reference sequence). This CDR3 reads CATSRDGDSNTEAFF. CDR3 in DNA: TGTGCCACCAGCAGAGATGGGGACTCTAACACTGAAGCTTTCTTT.

This clonotype was seen at least ten times. The chain uses TRBV12-3 or TRBV12-4 and TRBJ1-2; D perhaps matches TRBD1 (5 bases). The CDR3 length is 14 residues. Trimming removed 5 bases at V and 7 bases at J, with 17 bases between. The CDR3 protein is CASSPPPGRGGYTF. CDR3 in DNA: TGTGCCAGCAGTCCCCCCCCGGGAAGGGGTGGCTACACCTTC.

The table lists this clonotype with many counts. J is TRBJ1-1 and V is TRBV6-5; D ambiguous. V was trimmed by 0 bases and J by 1 base, leaving 6 bases between them. Germline CDR1 is MNHEY and CDR2 is SVGAGI. This CDR3 spans 14 amino acids. The CDR3 is CASSYSVQNTEAFF. The CDR3 region has the DNA TGTGCCAGCAGTTACTCGGTGCAGAACACTGAAGCTTTCTTT.

The rearrangement joins TRBV6-1 to TRBJ1-1; D remains unclear. V lost 6 bases and J 4 bases, leaving 12 bases between the germline ends. Germline V lookup: CDR1 MNHNS, CDR2 SASEGT. This CDR3 spans 13 amino acids. CDR3 sequence: CASRHGTSTEAFF. The CDR3 nucleotides are TGTGCCAGCAGACACGGCACCAGCACTGAAGCTTTCTTT.

The J gene is TRBJ2-7, the V gene TRBV7-8; D may be TRBD1 or TRBD2 (7 bases each). Germline values: CDR1 SGHVS, CDR2 FQNEAQ. V lost 1 base and J lost 2, with 12 bases in between. The CDR3 loop spans 15 amino acids. CDR3 nucleotide sequence: TGTGCCAGCAGCTTAGTGGGGGGGACAGCCTACGAGCAGTACTTC. Translation gives CASSLVGGTAYEQYF. Together with reference TRBV7-8 and TRBJ2-7, the CDR3 gives the full variable domain: GAGVSQSPRYKVAKRGQDVALRCDPISGHVSLFWYQQALGQGPEFLTYFQNEAQLDKSGLPSDRFFAERPEGSVSTLKIQRTQQEDSAVYLCASSLVGGTAYEQYFGPGTRLTVT.

The J gene is TRBJ1-6, the V gene TRBV20-1; D might be TRBD1 (5 bases). The CDR3 loop spans 17 amino acids. The germline CDR1 and CDR2 sequences are DFQATT and SNEGSKA (reference sequence). Trimming shortened V by 2 bases and J by 4 bases, and 18 bases separated the two germline ends. The CDR3: CSARPGEWGLYNSPLHF. The CDR3 coding sequence is TGCAGTGCTAGACCCGGGGAGTGGGGACTTTATAATTCACCCCTCCACTTT.

In its sample, this clonotype was seen a few times. The gene calls are TRBV20-1 and TRBJ2-7, with TRBD2 matching 11 bases. This CDR3 is built from 13 residues. The germline CDR1 and CDR2 sequences are DFQATT and SNEGSKA (reference sequence). V shed 3 bases and J 4 bases; nucleotides not matched to a gene: 2. The CDR3, as DNA: TGCAGTGCTAGCACTAGCGGGAGTTACGAGCAGTACTTC. This translates into CSASTSGSYEQYF.

This clonotype was counted ten times or more. V and J are TRBV27 and TRBJ2-2, with 10 bases lining up with TRBD2. The CDR3 length is 15 residues. V gave up 6 bases and J gave up 6 bases; unmatched junction bases: 7. In germline, CDR1 is MNHEY, CDR2 SMNVEV (reference sequence). The CDR3 here is CASRKLAGAAGELFF. The CDR3 DNA sequence: TGTGCCAGCAGGAAGCTAGCGGGGGCGGCCGGGGAGCTGTTTTTT.

J is TRBJ2-7 and V is TRBV28, with D unresolved. Trimming removed 8 bases at V and 5 bases at J, with 13 bases between. CDR3 length: 12 residues. The germline gives CDR1 MDHEN, CDR2 SYDVKM. The CDR3 sequence: CASLAYGDEQYF. As DNA, the CDR3 is TGTGCCAGCCTCGCATATGGGGACGAGCAGTACTTC.

This rearrangement joins TRBV7-8 to TRBJ2-7, with D tentatively TRBD1 (5 bases). Germline CDR1 reads SGHVS; CDR2 reads FQNEAQ. Deletions cut 4 bases from V and 2 bases from J, with 15 bases between. The CDR3 spans 15 residues. For the CDR3, the DNA is TGTGCCAGCAGCTCCCGGAGCGACAGAACCTACGAGCAGTACTTC. This gives the protein CASSSRSDRTYEQYF. Complete variable domain (other parts from reference TRBV7-8 and TRBJ2-7): GAGVSQSPRYKVAKRGQDVALRCDPISGHVSLFWYQQALGQGPEFLTYFQNEAQLDKSGLPSDRFFAERPEGSVSTLKIQRTQQEDSAVYLCASSSRSDRTYEQYFGPGTRLTVT.

A remark on this clonotype: This may stem from a read error, because a much larger clone lies one nucleotide away. The CDR3 nucleotides read TGTGCCAGCGGCGTTCTCCCAGGGGGTTGGGACGAGCAGTACTTC. This encodes CASGVLPGGWDEQYF. The V and J genes are TRBV9 and TRBJ2-7, with TRBD1 matching over 7 bases. Germline V gives CDR1 SGDLS, CDR2 YYNGEE. CDR3 length: 15 amino acids.

This clonotype has a count of ten or more. This likely comes from a read error, as the CDR3 has no conserved phenylalanine or tryptophan at its end. In DNA, the CDR3 is TGTGCCAGCAGTTACGAGGTTACCTATGGCTACACCTCC. The encoded protein is CASSYEVTYGYTS. The rearrangement uses TRBV6-5 and TRBJ1-2; D remains ambiguous. V was shortened by 2 bases and J by 4 bases, with 8 bases between the two germline ends. This CDR3 has 13 residues. Germline V gene sequence: CDR1 MNHEY, CDR2 SVGAGI.

This clonotype was counted many times. This rearrangement joins TRBV19 to TRBJ1-4; D call uncertain. The CDR3 has 15 residues. Germline assignment: CDR1 LNHDA and CDR2 SQIVND (reference sequence). The germline V and J ends were trimmed by 6 bases and 0 bases, with 11 bases remaining between them. The CDR3 sequence: CASRYPGATNEKLFF. The CDR3 DNA is TGTGCCAGTAGGTATCCGGGAGCAACTAATGAAAAACTGTTTTTT.

This clonotype appeared a few times. V gene TRBV28 combines with J gene TRBJ1-3; no reliable D call. This CDR3 is built from 15 residues. The germline CDR1 and CDR2 sequences are MDHEN and SYDVKM. V lost 1 base, J lost 1 base, and 8 bases lay in between. This CDR3 is CASSLSRFSGNTIYF. The CDR3 bases are TGTGCCAGCAGTTTATCTCGCTTTTCTGGAAACACCATATATTTT. The variable domain in full, completed from reference TRBV28 and TRBJ1-3, reads DVKVTQSSRYLVKRTGEKVFLECVQDMDHENMFWYRQDPGLGLRLIYFSYDVKMKEKGDIPEGYSVSREKKERFSLILESASTNQTSMYLCASSLSRFSGNTIYFGEGSWLTVV.

The CDR3, as DNA: TGTGCCAGCAGTCCCCACAGGAGAAGCAACTATGGCTACACCTTC. Amino acids: CASSPHRRSNYGYTF. V and J are TRBV12-3 or TRBV12-4 and TRBJ1-2, with TRBD1 as a possible D gene (5 bases). This CDR3 is 15 amino acids long. The germline V and J ends were trimmed by 5 bases and 2 bases, with 15 bases remaining between them.

V and J are TRBV2 and TRBJ2-7; 16 bases are shared with TRBD2. The trim removed 8 bases at V and 2 bases at J, leaving 9 bases unmatched. This CDR3 has 17 amino acids. Germline assignment: CDR1 SNHLY and CDR2 FYNNEI. The CDR3 sequence is CASGGGLAGGTTYEQYF. CDR3 DNA sequence: TGTGCCAGCGGTGGGGGACTAGCGGGAGGGACTACCTACGAGCAGTACTTC.

In its sample, this clonotype was seen once. The chain joins TRBV20-1 to TRBJ1-1, with D possibly matching TRBD1 (5 bases). The CDR3 is 18 residues long. From germline, CDR1 is DFQATT and CDR2 SNEGSKA (reference sequence). The V end was cut by 3 bases, the J end by 3 bases, with 26 bases between. As DNA, the CDR3 is TGCAGTGCTAGGAAAAGCTTTTGGTCAGACCTGGGGGACACTGAAGCTTTCTTT. Its protein product is CSARKSFWSDLGDTEAFF.

This clonotype was found a few times. The chain links TRBV5-1 to TRBJ2-5; 7 bases are a match to TRBD1. The length of the CDR3 is 15 residues. Germline trimming cut 2 bases from V and 2 bases from J; bases unmatched to any gene: 6. Germline-derived CDR1 and CDR2 are SGHRS and YFSETQ. The CDR3 region is CASSLYGQEQETQYF. The CDR3 DNA reads as TGCGCCAGCAGCTTATACGGACAGGAACAAGAGACCCAGTACTTC.

Only a few counts were recorded for this clonotype. V usage is TRBV2 and J usage is TRBJ1-1; 7 bases map to TRBD1. Germline V gene data show CDR1 as SNHLY and CDR2 as FYNNEI. J gave up 1 base and V 7 bases, and 9 bases lay outside the gene matches. This CDR3 is 15 amino acids long. CDR3 amino acids: CASKQGPGRNTEAFF. The CDR3, as DNA: TGTGCCAGCAAACAGGGGCCCGGGAGGAACACTGAAGCTTTCTTT.

A remark on this clonotype: At one end the junction does not follow the germline gene, possibly because of a read error. The V gene is TRBV3-1, the J gene TRBJ2-7; D call uncertain. Germline values: CDR1 LGHDT, CDR2 YNNKEL (reference sequence). The CDR3 loop spans 16 amino acids. This CDR3 is CASSQGSLGPNYGQYF. CDR3 DNA: TGTGCCAGCAGCCAAGGGTCCCTAGGTCCTAATTACGGGCAGTACTTC.

This clonotype has only a few counts. This chain joins TRBV20-1 and TRBJ1-2; D call uncertain. CDR3 length: 11 residues. V was shortened by 7 bases and J by 5 bases, with 11 bases between the two germline ends. CDR1 is DFQATT and CDR2 is SNEGSKA in the germline V gene (reference sequence). The CDR3 bases are TGCAGTGTCCCCGGGTTGTATGGCTACACCTTC. Encoded protein: CSVPGLYGYTF.

The chain is built from TRBV11-1 and TRBJ2-2, with 11 positions matching TRBD2. This CDR3 has 17 amino acids. Germline V lookup: CDR1 SGHAT, CDR2 FQDESV (reference sequence). After removal of 5 bases from V and 7 bases from J, the junction contained 12 bases not matched to a gene. The CDR3 loop reads CASSPRLAGQFVGELFF. The CDR3 nucleotides are TGTGCCAGCAGCCCCCGACTAGCGGGGCAGTTCGTCGGGGAGCTGTTTTTT.